Presented here are 20 T cell receptor beta chains from one specimen sequenced in a study of PD-1 blockade in classical Hodgkin lymphoma (dated by TCRdb to the early 2020s). The time point label here, explained by the study, means: cycle 2 day 1 (C2D1) of nivolumab. Every trial patient had relapsed following autologous stem cell transplantation, and prior brentuximab vedotin exposure was what differed among cohorts A, B and C. The library was prepared using the immunoSEQ multiplex PCR assay. TCRdb took over this immuneACCESS table, retaining in-frame rearrangements with V and J assigned. Such tables are incomplete; in checked studies, under half of the missing clones stem from an unresolved V gene, and the remainder is unexplained. The table for this sample lists some 65,000 clones; about 70% of them were counted only once. Jointly, the top ten make up approximately 9.9% of the sample. Sample: peripheral blood mononuclear cells (PBMCs), taken before the second cycle of nivolumab. The receptor set was obtained from a human donor with classical Hodgkin lymphoma.

The chain has TRBV7-8 and TRBJ2-5; TRBD2 matches at 10 bases. The germline CDR1 and CDR2 sequences are SGHVS and FQNEAQ. J was trimmed by 5 bases and V by 5 bases; bases with no gene match: 11. The length of the CDR3 is 16 residues. CDR3 sequence reads: CASSLQSGRVGETQYF. CDR3 nucleotide sequence: TGTGCCAGCAGCCTCCAGAGCGGGAGGGTTGGGGAGACCCAGTACTTC. Full variable domain (outside the CDR3, taken from reference TRBV7-8 and TRBJ2-5): GAGVSQSPRYKVAKRGQDVALRCDPISGHVSLFWYQQALGQGPEFLTYFQNEAQLDKSGLPSDRFFAERPEGSVSTLKIQRTQQEDSAVYLCASSLQSGRVGETQYFGPGTRLLVL.

This clone was counted a few times. The V call is TRBV2, the J call TRBJ2-5, with D unresolved. Germline values: CDR1 SNHLY, CDR2 FYNNEI. The CDR3 runs 12 residues. Trimming removed 2 bases from V and 5 bases from J, with 6 bases in between. CDR3 coding DNA: TGTGCCAGCAGTGAACCGAGGGAGACCCAGTACTTC. Encoded protein: CASSEPRETQYF.

In DNA, the CDR3 is TGCGCCAGCAGCTTGGGGGGACCCACGAACACTGAAGCTTTCTTT. Its translation is CASSLGGPTNTEAFF. V gene TRBV5-1 combines with J gene TRBJ1-1; D is possibly TRBD1 (5 bases). CDR3 size: 15 residues. V lost 0 bases and J lost 1, with 10 bases in between. Germline V gene lookup returns CDR1 SGHRS and CDR2 YFSETQ.

A single count supports this clone. This sequence joins TRBV2 and TRBJ1-1, with TRBD1 matching 8 bases. Germline CDR1 and CDR2: SNHLY and FYNNEI. The length of the CDR3 is 12 residues. Losses at the gene ends were 6 bases for V and 10 bases for J; bases not matched to a gene: 7. CDR3 loop: CASSLGQGRAFF. The CDR3 nucleotides are TGTGCCAGCAGCTTAGGACAGGGCAGAGCTTTCTTT.

The rearrangement joins TRBV4-1 to TRBJ1-1; TRBD1 is a possible D gene (5 bases). Trimming stripped 1 base from V and 4 bases from J, with 10 bases between. This CDR3 region has 14 residues. CDR1 and CDR2 (germline): MGHRA, YSYEKL. CDR3: CASSQARGSTEAFF. Here the CDR3 DNA reads TGCGCCAGCAGCCAAGCTCGGGGGTCCACTGAAGCTTTCTTT.

This clone was counted once. The gene calls are TRBV2 and TRBJ2-7; 7 bases are shared with TRBD2. The V gene end was trimmed by 7 bases and the J gene end by 6 bases; junction bases not matched to a gene: 12. This CDR3 is built from 14 residues. CDR1 and CDR2 (germline): SNHLY, FYNNEI. The CDR3 region is CASTRRTSGGEQYF. The CDR3, as DNA: TGTGCCAGCACTAGACGGACTAGTGGAGGCGAGCAGTACTTC.

CDR3 coding DNA: TGTGCCAGTAGTGACTCAGGGGCCGGCAATCAGCCCCAGCATTTT. Translation gives CASSDSGAGNQPQHF. The chain combines TRBV19 with TRBJ1-5, with D maybe TRBD1 (6 bases). V shed 5 bases and J shed 2 bases, with 13 bases lying between them. CDR3 length: 15 amino acids. Germline loops: CDR1 LNHDA, CDR2 SQIVND (reference sequence).

In its sample, this clone was seen a few times. V gene TRBV2 combines with J gene TRBJ2-7, with D unresolved. Deletions cut 6 bases from V and 7 bases from J, with 10 bases between. This CDR3 comprises 11 residues. Germline V lookup: CDR1 SNHLY, CDR2 FYNNEI. CDR3 coding DNA: TGTGCCAGCAGGCTTGCGAGGGAGCAGTACTTC. The encoded protein is CASRLAREQYF.

This clone has just one count. The V and J genes are TRBV18 and TRBJ2-2, with TRBD1 matching over 7 bases. CDR3 length equals 13 residues. J gave up 2 bases and V 10 bases, and 4 bases lay outside the gene matches. Looked up from germline, CDR1 is KGHSH and CDR2 is LQKENI. The DNA of the CDR3 is TGTGCCACGTCAGGGGGAAACACCGGGGAGCTGTTTTTT. It translates to CATSGGNTGELFF.

The chain is built from TRBV27 and TRBJ1-1; 10 bases align to TRBD1. V lost 5 bases to trimming and J lost 11 bases; unmatched junction nucleotides: 8. This CDR3 spans 13 amino acids. The germline CDR1 and CDR2 sequences are MNHEY and SMNVEV (reference sequence). In nucleotides, the CDR3 is TGTGCCAGCAGTCCGGGGGACAGGGGTATGGCTTTCTTT. It codes for CASSPGDRGMAFF.

The chain links TRBV19 to TRBJ1-1; D unresolved. The CDR3 extends over 13 amino acids. Per germline, CDR1 LNHDA and CDR2 SQIVND (reference sequence). V lost 5 bases to trimming and J lost 2 bases, with 9 bases between them. The CDR3 protein is CASSLTRNTEAFF. The CDR3 DNA reads as TGTGCCAGTAGTTTGACACGTAACACTGAAGCTTTCTTT.

The J gene is TRBJ2-7, the V gene TRBV6-5; the D is unclear. Germline V gene lookup returns CDR1 MNHEY and CDR2 SVGAGI. V was trimmed by 4 bases and J by 3 bases, leaving 13 bases between them. CDR3 size: 14 residues. In DNA, the CDR3 is TGTGCCAGCAGTTCCACCCAACCCATCTACGAGCAGTACTTC. This sequence encodes CASSSTQPIYEQYF.

This clone was detected only once. The chain links TRBV7-2 to TRBJ2-7, with 8 bases matching TRBD1. J was trimmed by 5 bases and V by 3 bases; bases with no gene match: 3. The CDR3 is 13 amino acids. Per germline, CDR1 SGHTA and CDR2 FQGNSA. The DNA for the CDR3 is TGTGCCAGCAGCTTCGGACAGGGCAACGAGCAGTACTTC. This encodes CASSFGQGNEQYF.

At least ten counts were recorded for this clone. The J gene is TRBJ1-1, the V gene TRBV5-6; unclear D gene. CDR1 is SGHDT, CDR2 YYEEEE, per germline. The CDR3 extends over 13 amino acids. V gave up 0 bases and J gave up 7 bases, with 10 bases separating them. The CDR3 reads CASSLALALEAFF. Written as DNA, the CDR3 is TGTGCCAGCAGCTTGGCCCTGGCGCTTGAAGCTTTCTTT.

V gene TRBV5-6 combines with J gene TRBJ1-5; TRBD1 matches at 10 bases. The CDR3 is 15 residues long. CDR1 is SGHDT and CDR2 is YYEEEE in the germline V gene. With V trimmed by 3 bases and J by 3 bases, 3 bases remained unmatched. This CDR3 is CASSWGQGNNQPQHF. CDR3 DNA: TGTGCCAGCAGCTGGGGACAGGGGAACAATCAGCCCCAGCATTTT.

This clone was picked up many times. V usage is TRBV18 and J usage is TRBJ2-2; D remains unclear. With 6 bases removed from V and 2 bases from J, the gap between germline ends came to 4 bases. Germline V gene sequence: CDR1 KGHSH, CDR2 LQKENI. The CDR3 has 12 residues. CDR3 nucleotides: TGTGCCAGCTCCTTCAACACCGGGGAGCTGTTTTTT. Translated, it gives CASSFNTGELFF.

V is TRBV11-2 and J is TRBJ1-1; D call uncertain. Trimming removed 3 bases at V and 0 bases at J, with 14 bases between. CDR3 length equals 16 residues. Germline CDR1 is SGHAT and CDR2 is FQNNGV. This CDR3 is CASSLTLSRVNTEAFF. The CDR3 DNA sequence: TGTGCCAGCAGCTTGACACTCTCGCGGGTGAACACTGAAGCTTTCTTT.

The chain joins TRBV29-1 to TRBJ2-2; 7 nucleotides line up with TRBD1. V was pared by 6 bases and J by 7 bases, with 11 bases of the junction left unmatched. From germline, CDR1 is SQVTM and CDR2 ANQGSEA. CDR3 length: 14 amino acids. The CDR3 DNA reads TGCAGCGTATCGACAGGGAAGGTTGTCGGGGAGCTGTTTTTT. Amino acids: CSVSTGKVVGELFF.

V usage is TRBV9 and J usage is TRBJ2-3, with a tentative D call TRBD1 (6 bases). V lost 4 bases and J 1 base, leaving 16 bases between the germline ends. The CDR3 length is 16 residues. Germline-derived CDR1 and CDR2 are SGDLS and YYNGEE. The CDR3 is CASSSLGAWGTDTQYF. CDR3 nucleotides: TGTGCCAGCAGCTCCCTGGGGGCTTGGGGCACAGATACGCAGTATTTT.

The chain is built from TRBV27 and TRBJ2-7; 7 positions agree with TRBD1. Germline CDR1 is MNHEY and CDR2 is SMNVEV (reference sequence). V trimming: 5 bases; J trimming: 0 bases; junction bases outside the gene matches: 1. The CDR3 runs to 13 residues. The CDR3, as DNA: TGTGCCAGCAGTGGGGACAGCTCCTACGAGCAGTACTTC. Its translation is CASSGDSSYEQYF.